This TCR beta chain stems from a study of T cell responses to AZD1222 COVID-19 vaccine. Study background: Combined were second doses at about 4 or about 12 weeks.

This clone has only one observation. Its antigen is currently unknown. This table comes from immunoSEQ multiplex PCR, and its TCRdb copy is limited to in-frame clones, with some not included. In the table there are 100,000 to 150,000 clones, approximately 90% of which are singletons. Whole-study results and caveats: Two doses of AZD1222 preceded a rise in Spike-specific TCR breadth and depth. Donors were chiefly white British, with a greater number of females, and clonal diversity was perhaps underestimated. Across the whole spike, CD4 TCRs peaked at regions 160-218 and 743-854.

The sample was peripheral blood, taken on day 0 of AZD1222 vaccination. This clonotype originated in an adult in good health.

CDR3 sequence (DNA): TGTGCCAGCAGCCTTGGACTAGCGGGGGGGCCGACGCGCACAGATACGCAGTATTTT. It specifies CASSLGLAGGPTRTDTQYF. The V call is TRBV4-2, the J call TRBJ2-3; 15 bases match TRBD2. The J segment lost 1 base and the V segment lost 4 bases, leaving 9 bases of the junction unmatched. CDR1 LGHNA and CDR2 YNFKEQ come from the germline V gene. This CDR3 has 19 amino acids.